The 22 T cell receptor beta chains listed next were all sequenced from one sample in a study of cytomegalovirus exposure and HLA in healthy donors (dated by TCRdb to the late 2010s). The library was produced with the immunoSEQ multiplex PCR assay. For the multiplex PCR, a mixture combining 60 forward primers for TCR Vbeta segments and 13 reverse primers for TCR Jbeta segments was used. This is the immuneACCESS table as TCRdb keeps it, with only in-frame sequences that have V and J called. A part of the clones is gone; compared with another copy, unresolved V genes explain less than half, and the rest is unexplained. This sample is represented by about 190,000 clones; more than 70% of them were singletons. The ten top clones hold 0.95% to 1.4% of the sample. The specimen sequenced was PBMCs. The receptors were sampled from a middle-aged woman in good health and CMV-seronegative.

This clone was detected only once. CDR3 in amino acids: CASSPLSGASTDTQYF. The CDR3 DNA reads as TGTGCCAGCAGCCCTCTTAGCGGGGCTAGCACAGATACGCAGTATTTT. This chain links TRBV9 with TRBJ2-3; 8 nucleotides match TRBD2. This CDR3 is 16 amino acids long. Trimming at V came to 4 bases and at J to 0 bases, leaving 7 bases not matched to a gene. Germline loops: CDR1 SGDLS, CDR2 YYNGEE.

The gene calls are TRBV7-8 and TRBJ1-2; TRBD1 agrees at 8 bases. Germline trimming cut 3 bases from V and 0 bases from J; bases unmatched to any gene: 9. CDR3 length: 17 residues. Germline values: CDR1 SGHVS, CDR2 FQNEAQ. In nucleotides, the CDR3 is TGTGCCAGCAGCTTGAGGACAGGGATATCAACTAACTATGGCTACACCTTC. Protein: CASSLRTGISTNYGYTF. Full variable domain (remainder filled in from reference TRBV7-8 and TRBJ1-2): GAGVSQSPRYKVAKRGQDVALRCDPISGHVSLFWYQQALGQGPEFLTYFQNEAQLDKSGLPSDRFFAERPEGSVSTLKIQRTQQEDSAVYLCASSLRTGISTNYGYTFGSGTRLTVV.

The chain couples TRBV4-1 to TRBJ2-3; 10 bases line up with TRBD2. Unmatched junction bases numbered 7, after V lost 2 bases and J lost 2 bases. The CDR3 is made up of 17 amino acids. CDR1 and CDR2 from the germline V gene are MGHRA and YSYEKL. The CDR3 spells CASSQYPSGRATDTQYF. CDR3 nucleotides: TGCGCCAGCAGCCAATACCCAAGCGGGAGGGCCACAGATACGCAGTATTTT.

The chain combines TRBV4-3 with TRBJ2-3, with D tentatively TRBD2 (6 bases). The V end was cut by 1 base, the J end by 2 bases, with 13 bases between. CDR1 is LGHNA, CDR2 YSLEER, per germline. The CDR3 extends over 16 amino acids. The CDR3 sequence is CASSQGLRDSTDTQYF. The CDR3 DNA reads TGCGCCAGCAGCCAAGGGCTCCGGGACTCCACAGATACGCAGTATTTT.

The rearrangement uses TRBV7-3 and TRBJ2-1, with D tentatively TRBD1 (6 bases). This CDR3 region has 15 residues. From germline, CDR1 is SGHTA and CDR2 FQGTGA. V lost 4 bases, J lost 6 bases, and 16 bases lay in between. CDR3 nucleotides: TGTGCCAGCAGCTCGGCAGGGGTATTAGGCAATGAGCAGTTCTTC. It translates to CASSSAGVLGNEQFF.

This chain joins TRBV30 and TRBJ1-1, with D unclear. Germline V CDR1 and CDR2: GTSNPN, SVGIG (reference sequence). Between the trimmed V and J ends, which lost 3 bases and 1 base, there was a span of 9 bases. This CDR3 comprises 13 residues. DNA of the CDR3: TGTGCCTGGAGAAATTCAGAGAACACTGAAGCTTTCTTT. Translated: CAWRNSENTEAFF.

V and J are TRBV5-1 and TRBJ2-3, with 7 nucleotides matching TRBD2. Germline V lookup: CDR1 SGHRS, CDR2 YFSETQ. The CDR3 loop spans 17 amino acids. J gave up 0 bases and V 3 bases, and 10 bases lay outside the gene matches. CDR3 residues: CASSSKSSGGSTDTQYF. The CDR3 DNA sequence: TGCGCCAGCAGCTCGAAGTCTAGCGGAGGTAGCACAGATACGCAGTATTTT.

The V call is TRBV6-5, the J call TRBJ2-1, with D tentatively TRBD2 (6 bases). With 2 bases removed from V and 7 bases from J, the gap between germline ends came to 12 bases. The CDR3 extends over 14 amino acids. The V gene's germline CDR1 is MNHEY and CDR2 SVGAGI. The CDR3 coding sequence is TGTGCCAGCAGTTACGAGGGAGGAGGGAATGAGCAGTTCTTC. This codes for CASSYEGGGNEQFF.

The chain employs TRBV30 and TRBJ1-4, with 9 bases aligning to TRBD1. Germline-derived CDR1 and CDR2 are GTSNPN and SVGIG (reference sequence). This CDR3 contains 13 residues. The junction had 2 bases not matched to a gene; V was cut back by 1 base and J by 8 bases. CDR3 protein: CAWSGTGEEKLFF. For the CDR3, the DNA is TGTGCCTGGAGTGGGACAGGGGAAGAAAAACTGTTTTTT.

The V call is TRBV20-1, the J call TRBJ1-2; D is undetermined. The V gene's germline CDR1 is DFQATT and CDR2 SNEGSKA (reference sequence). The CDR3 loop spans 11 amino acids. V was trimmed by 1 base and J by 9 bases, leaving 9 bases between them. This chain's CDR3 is CSARGPRSYTF. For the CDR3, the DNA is TGCAGTGCTAGAGGGCCCAGAAGCTACACCTTC.

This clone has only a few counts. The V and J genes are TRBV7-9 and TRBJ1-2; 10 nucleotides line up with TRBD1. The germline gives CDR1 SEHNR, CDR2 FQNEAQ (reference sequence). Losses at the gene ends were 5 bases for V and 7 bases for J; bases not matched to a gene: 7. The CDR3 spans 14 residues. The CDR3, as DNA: TGTGCCAGCAGCCCGGGACAGGGGACGAGTGGCTACACCTTC. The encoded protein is CASSPGQGTSGYTF.

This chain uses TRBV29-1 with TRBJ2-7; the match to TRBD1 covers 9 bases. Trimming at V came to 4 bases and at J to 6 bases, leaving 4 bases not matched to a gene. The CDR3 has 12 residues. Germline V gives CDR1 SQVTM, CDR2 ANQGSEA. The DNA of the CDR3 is TGCAGCGTTGGTGACAGGGGGATCGAGCAGTACTTC. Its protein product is CSVGDRGIEQYF.

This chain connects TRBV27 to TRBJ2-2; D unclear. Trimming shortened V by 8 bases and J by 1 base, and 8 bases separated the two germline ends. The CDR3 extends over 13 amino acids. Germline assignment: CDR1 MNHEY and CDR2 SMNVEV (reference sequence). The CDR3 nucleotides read TGTGCCAGCCCCTTGCGGAACACCGGGGAGCTGTTTTTT. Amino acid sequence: CASPLRNTGELFF.

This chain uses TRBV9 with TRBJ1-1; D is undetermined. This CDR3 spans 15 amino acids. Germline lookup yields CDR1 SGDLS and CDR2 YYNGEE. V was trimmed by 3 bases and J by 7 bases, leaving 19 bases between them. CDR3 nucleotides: TGTGCCAGCAGCGCCGAATTCGGGAGGGCGGGTGAAGCTTTCTTT. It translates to CASSAEFGRAGEAFF.

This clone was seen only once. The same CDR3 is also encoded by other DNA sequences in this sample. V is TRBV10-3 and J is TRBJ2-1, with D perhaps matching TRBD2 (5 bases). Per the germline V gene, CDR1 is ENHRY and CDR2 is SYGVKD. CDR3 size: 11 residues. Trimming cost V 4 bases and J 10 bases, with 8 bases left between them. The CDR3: CAISGSGEQFF. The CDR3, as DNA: TGTGCCATCAGTGGTTCGGGAGAGCAGTTCTTC.

DNA for the CDR3: TGTGCCAGCAGCGCAAGTGACAGGACTCCCTATGGCTACACCTTC. It is translated as CASSASDRTPYGYTF. The chain combines TRBV5-4 with TRBJ1-2; the D gene is possibly TRBD1 (6 bases). Trimming left V 4 bases short and J 4 bases short, with 17 bases between. The CDR3 sequence is 15 residues long. CDR1 and CDR2 (germline): SGHNT, YYREEE (reference sequence).

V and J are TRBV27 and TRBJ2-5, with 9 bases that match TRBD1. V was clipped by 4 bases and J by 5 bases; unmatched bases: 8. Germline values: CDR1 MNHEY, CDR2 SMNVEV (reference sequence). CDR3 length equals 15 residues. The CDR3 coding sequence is TGTGCCAGCAGTTCGAGGACAGGGGTGGAGGAGACCCAGTACTTC. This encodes CASSSRTGVEETQYF.

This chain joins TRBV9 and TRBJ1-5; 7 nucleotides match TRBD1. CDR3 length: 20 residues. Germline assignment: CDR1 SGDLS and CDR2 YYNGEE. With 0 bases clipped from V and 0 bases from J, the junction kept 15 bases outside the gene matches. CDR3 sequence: CASSVASQGRAVHSNQPQHF. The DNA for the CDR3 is TGTGCCAGCAGCGTAGCTTCACAGGGGCGAGCAGTTCATAGCAATCAGCCCCAGCATTTT.

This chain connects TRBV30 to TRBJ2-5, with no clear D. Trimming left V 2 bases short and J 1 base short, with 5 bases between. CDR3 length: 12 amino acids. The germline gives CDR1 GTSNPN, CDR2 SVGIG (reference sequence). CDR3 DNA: TGTGCCTGGAGTCCGGGCCAAGAGACCCAGTACTTC. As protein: CAWSPGQETQYF.

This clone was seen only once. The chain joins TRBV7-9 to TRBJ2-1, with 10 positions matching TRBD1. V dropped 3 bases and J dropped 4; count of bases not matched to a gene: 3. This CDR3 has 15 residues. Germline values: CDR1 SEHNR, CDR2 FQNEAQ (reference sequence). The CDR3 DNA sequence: TGTGCCAGCAGCTTGACAGGGGGCAATTACAATGAGCAGTTCTTC. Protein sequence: CASSLTGGNYNEQFF.

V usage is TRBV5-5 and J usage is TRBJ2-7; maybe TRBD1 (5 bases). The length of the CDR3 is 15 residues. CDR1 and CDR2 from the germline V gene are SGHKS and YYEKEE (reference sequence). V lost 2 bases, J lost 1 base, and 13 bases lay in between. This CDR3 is CASSLRREFSYEQYF. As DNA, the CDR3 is TGTGCCAGCAGCTTACGCAGGGAATTTTCCTACGAGCAGTACTTC.

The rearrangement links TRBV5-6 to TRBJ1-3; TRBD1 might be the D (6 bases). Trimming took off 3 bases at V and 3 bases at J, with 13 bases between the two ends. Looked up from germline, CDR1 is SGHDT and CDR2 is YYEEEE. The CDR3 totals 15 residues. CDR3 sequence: CASSSRGHLGNTIYF. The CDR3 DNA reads TGTGCCAGCAGCTCCAGGGGCCACCTTGGAAACACCATATATTTT.